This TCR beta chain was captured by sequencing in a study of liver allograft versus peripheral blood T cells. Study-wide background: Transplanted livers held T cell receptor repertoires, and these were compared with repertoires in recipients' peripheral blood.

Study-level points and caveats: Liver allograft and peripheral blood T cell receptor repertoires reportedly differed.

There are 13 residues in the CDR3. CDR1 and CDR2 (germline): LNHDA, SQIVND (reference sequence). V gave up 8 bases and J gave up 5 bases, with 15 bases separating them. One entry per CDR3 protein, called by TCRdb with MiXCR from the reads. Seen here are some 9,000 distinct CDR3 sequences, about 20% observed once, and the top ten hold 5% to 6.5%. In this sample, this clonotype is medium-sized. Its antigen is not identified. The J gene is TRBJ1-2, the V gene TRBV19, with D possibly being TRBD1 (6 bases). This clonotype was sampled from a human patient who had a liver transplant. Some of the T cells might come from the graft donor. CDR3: CASDNGQKYGYTF. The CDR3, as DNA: TGTGCCAGTGATAACGGACAGAAGTATGGCTACACCTTC.